Listed here are 2 T cell receptor beta chains from one sample, sequenced in a study of T-cell reconstitution after alpha-beta-depleted transplantation in children. The library targeted TCRbeta and was prepared with unique molecular identifiers. TCRdb re-called the PCR reads through MiXCR, storing one row per CDR3 protein. The sample includes some 590,000 distinct CDR3 sequences, 10% of them seen just once. Sequences were derived from PBMCs from the stem cell graft donor, sampled from the stem cell graft. The receptors come from a human donor who donated a stem cell graft to a child with acute myeloid leukemia.

In its sample, this clonotype was seen many times. The rearrangement links TRBV7-2 to TRBJ2-2; 7 bases map to TRBD1. The V and J ends lost 3 bases and 6 bases, in that order; junction bases with no gene match: 4. Germline-derived CDR1 and CDR2 are SGHTA and FQGNSA. The CDR3 extends over 14 amino acids. This chain's CDR3 is CASSLRQGSGELFF. The CDR3 DNA reads as TGTGCCAGCAGCTTGAGACAGGGATCCGGGGAGCTGTTTTTT.

This clonotype was found a few times. This chain links TRBV18 with TRBJ2-5; the match to TRBD1 covers 9 bases. Germline CDR1 KGHSH, CDR2 LQKENI. The CDR3 sequence is 18 residues long. V shed 1 base, J shed 1 base, and the junction held 10 bases outside the gene matches. CDR3 bases: TGTGCCAGCTCACCACTGGACAGGGGTCTAGTAAGCCAAGAGACCCAGTACTTC. Protein sequence: CASSPLDRGLVSQETQYF.